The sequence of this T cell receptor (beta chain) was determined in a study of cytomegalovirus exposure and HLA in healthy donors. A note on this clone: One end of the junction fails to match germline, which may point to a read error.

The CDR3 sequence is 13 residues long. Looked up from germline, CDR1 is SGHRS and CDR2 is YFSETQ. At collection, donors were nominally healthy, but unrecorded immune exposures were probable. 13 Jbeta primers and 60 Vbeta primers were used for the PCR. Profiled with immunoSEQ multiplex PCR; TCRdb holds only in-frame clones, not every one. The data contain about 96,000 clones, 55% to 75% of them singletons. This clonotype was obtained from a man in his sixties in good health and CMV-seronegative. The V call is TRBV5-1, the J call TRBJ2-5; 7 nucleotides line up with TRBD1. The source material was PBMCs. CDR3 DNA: TGCGCCAGCAGCGGGACAGAGCAAGACACCCAGTACTTC. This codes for CASSGTEQDTQYF.